Below, 25 T cell receptor beta chains from the same sample are listed, as sequenced in a study of naive and memory T cell subsets. Findings and caveats of the study: Naive repertoires, especially CD8, held a few larger clonotypes, possibly memory cells re-expressing CD45RA.

Both TRBC1 and TRBC2 were covered by a beta constant-region primer of two equimolar oligonucleotides. Nested alpha and beta constant-region primers with the SP2 primer drove four PCR rounds on ligated cDNA. From the UMI-ligation and nested PCR reads, TCRdb called clonotypes with MiXCR, one entry per CDR3 protein. The data contain 120,000 to 150,000 distinct CDR3 sequences, approximately 22% of them seen just once; the ten biggest clones take up about 0.11%. The antigens of these receptors remain unknown. The sample consisted of naive CD4+ T cells from blood. These receptor sequences come from a human donor in good health.

The rearrangement joins TRBV27 to TRBJ1-1; D remains unclear. Trimming took 4 bases from V and 0 from J, leaving 6 bases between them. There are 13 residues in the CDR3. Germline CDR1 reads MNHEY; CDR2 reads SMNVEV (reference sequence). The CDR3 DNA sequence: TGTGCCAGCAGTTCGGTCATGAACACTGAAGCTTTCTTT. It translates to CASSSVMNTEAFF.

The rearrangement uses TRBV5-1 and TRBJ2-3, with D unresolved. Germline V CDR1 and CDR2: SGHRS, YFSETQ. This CDR3 has 14 residues. V lost 0 bases and J lost 2, with 7 bases in between. CDR3 sequence reads: CASSLDQFTDTQYF. In DNA form, the CDR3 reads TGCGCCAGCAGCTTGGACCAGTTCACAGATACGCAGTATTTT.

The chain is built from TRBV20-1 and TRBJ2-3; 7 nucleotides line up with TRBD1. Germline CDR1 DFQATT, CDR2 SNEGSKA (reference sequence). V lost 5 bases, J lost 2 bases, and 4 bases stayed unmatched. This CDR3 has 13 amino acids. The CDR3 sequence: CSASQGNTDTQYF. The CDR3 DNA sequence: TGCAGTGCTTCACAGGGGAACACAGATACGCAGTATTTT.

The rearrangement joins TRBV7-9 to TRBJ2-1, with 11 nucleotides matching TRBD2. Looked up from germline, CDR1 is SEHNR and CDR2 is FQNEAQ (reference sequence). The CDR3 runs to 16 residues. V gave up 5 bases and J gave up 6 bases; unmatched junction bases: 9. CDR3 sequence (DNA): TGTGCCAGCAGCCACCGGACTAGCGGGTTTTTCAATGAGCAGTTCTTC. Encoded protein: CASSHRTSGFFNEQFF. Complete variable domain (other parts from reference TRBV7-9 and TRBJ2-1): DTGVSQNPRHKITKRGQNVTFRCDPISEHNRLYWYRQTLGQGPEFLTYFQNEAQLEKSRLLSDRFSAERPKGSFSTLEIQRTEQGDSAMYLCASSHRTSGFFNEQFFGPGTRLTVL.

This clonotype came up many times. The V gene is TRBV2, the J gene TRBJ2-5; TRBD2 might be the D (6 bases). CDR3 length: 15 residues. Trimming removed 7 bases from V and 0 bases from J, with 15 bases in between. The germline V gene has CDR1 SNHLY and CDR2 FYNNEI. DNA for the CDR3: TGTGCCAGCACCGAGGCGGGGTGGTACCAAGAGACCCAGTACTTC. Translated, it gives CASTEAGWYQETQYF.

V usage is TRBV12-3 or TRBV12-4 and J usage is TRBJ2-7; 7 bases map to TRBD1. The CDR3 totals 14 residues. V lost 5 bases to trimming and J lost 5 bases; unmatched junction nucleotides: 9. CDR3 bases: TGTGCCAGCAGTACGAACAGGGGTAGTAACGAGCAGTACTTC. This encodes CASSTNRGSNEQYF.

The chain recombines TRBV20-1 with TRBJ1-2; no clear D gene. The CDR3 is made up of 12 amino acids. V was shortened by 3 bases and J by 6 bases, with 11 bases between the two germline ends. In germline, CDR1 is DFQATT, CDR2 SNEGSKA (reference sequence). CDR3 nucleotide sequence: TGCAGTGCTAGCAGGCCCGGGGATGGCTACACCTTC. This gives the protein CSASRPGDGYTF.

CDR3 loop: CASSRPKTEYNEQFF. In DNA form, the CDR3 reads TGTGCCAGCAGCCGACCCAAAACAGAGTACAATGAGCAGTTCTTC. V usage is TRBV3-1 and J usage is TRBJ2-1; D ambiguous. CDR1 is LGHDT, CDR2 YNNKEL, per germline (reference sequence). The V end was cut by 4 bases, the J end by 4 bases, with 14 bases between. This CDR3 contains 15 residues.

This clonotype showed up many times. This chain joins TRBV18 and TRBJ1-1; 7 bases are a match to TRBD1. V was clipped by 2 bases and J by 0 bases; unmatched bases: 0. The germline CDR1 and CDR2 sequences are KGHSH and LQKENI. CDR3 size: 14 residues. DNA for the CDR3: TGTGCCAGCTCACCAGGGACAGTGAACACTGAAGCTTTCTTT. Translated: CASSPGTVNTEAFF.

This clonotype appeared many times. This chain uses TRBV20-1 with TRBJ2-3; a weak D match, TRBD1 (6 bases). Trimming took off 1 base at V and 9 bases at J, with 11 bases between the two ends. This CDR3 has 12 amino acids. Germline V gene lookup returns CDR1 DFQATT and CDR2 SNEGSKA (reference sequence). The CDR3 DNA sequence: TGCAGTGCTAGAGTGTCGGGACACACGCAGTATTTT. Protein: CSARVSGHTQYF.

This clonotype was seen a handful of times. At one of its ends the junction is not consistent with the germline gene, which may arise from a read error. In DNA, the CDR3 is TGTGCCAGTAGTATAGGAGACAGGGTCGACTTT. Protein product: CASSIGDRVDF. The chain has TRBV19 and TRBJ1-1; 7 bases fit TRBD1. The germline V gene has CDR1 LNHDA and CDR2 SQIVND (reference sequence). CDR3 length: 11 residues.

This chain uses TRBV7-3 with TRBJ2-5; 11 bases align to TRBD1. Per the germline V gene, CDR1 is SGHTA and CDR2 is FQGTGA. Trimming at V came to 2 bases and at J to 4 bases, leaving 9 bases not matched to a gene. The CDR3 has 17 residues. In nucleotides, the CDR3 is TGTGCCAGCAGCTTACATGGACAGGGGGCGCGGTTAGAGACCCAGTACTTC. Amino acid sequence: CASSLHGQGARLETQYF.

The V and J genes are TRBV24-1 and TRBJ1-5, with D hard to call. Per germline, CDR1 KGHDR and CDR2 SFDVKD. Trimming removed 4 bases from V and 3 bases from J, with 3 bases in between. The CDR3 is 12 amino acids. The CDR3 coding sequence is TGTGCCACCAGTGACAACAATCAGCCCCAGCATTTT. Its protein is CATSDNNQPQHF.

This clonotype was recorded a few times. This chain uses TRBV6-5 with TRBJ2-5, with 7 nucleotides matching TRBD1. J was trimmed by 3 bases and V by 2 bases; bases with no gene match: 3. The CDR3 has 14 residues. Germline-derived CDR1 and CDR2 are MNHEY and SVGAGI. This CDR3 reads CASSYIDREETQYF. CDR3 nucleotide sequence: TGTGCCAGCAGTTACATCGACAGGGAAGAGACCCAGTACTTC.

This clonotype was observed a few times. The rearrangement links TRBV6-2 or TRBV6-3 to TRBJ1-1, with D unresolved. The V end lost 6 bases, the J end lost 6 bases, and 17 bases lay between the germline ends. This CDR3 is built from 14 residues. Germline values: CDR1 MNHEY, CDR2 SVGEGT. The CDR3 sequence is CASSPGRSRAEAFF. The CDR3 DNA sequence: TGTGCCAGCAGCCCTGGACGGTCGAGGGCTGAAGCTTTCTTT.

The chain employs TRBV4-1 and TRBJ2-7; 7 bases are a match to TRBD1. The germline V gene encodes CDR1 MGHRA and CDR2 YSYEKL. The CDR3 consists of 16 residues. V was clipped by 4 bases and J by 2 bases; unmatched bases: 11. CDR3 loop: CASSPDPGQTAYEQYF. As DNA, the CDR3 is TGCGCCAGCAGCCCAGACCCGGGACAGACAGCCTACGAGCAGTACTTC.

This clonotype came up many times. The rearrangement links TRBV18 to TRBJ2-1, with 7 bases aligning to TRBD1. The V gene's germline CDR1 is KGHSH and CDR2 LQKENI. This CDR3 comprises 19 residues. V dropped 5 bases and J dropped 5; count of bases not matched to a gene: 21. The CDR3 here is CASSTGQEPLSGRNNEQFF. DNA for the CDR3: TGTGCCAGCTCAACTGGACAGGAACCACTCTCCGGGCGCAACAATGAGCAGTTCTTC.

This clonotype has more than one count but fewer than ten. This chain's CDR3 is CASSFGLTETQYF. CDR3 DNA sequence: TGTGCCAGCAGCTTTGGACTAACGGAGACCCAGTACTTC. V and J are TRBV7-2 and TRBJ2-5; possibly TRBD2 for D (6 bases). This CDR3 contains 13 residues. The V gene's germline CDR1 is SGHTA and CDR2 FQGNSA. Trimming took off 3 bases at V and 5 bases at J, with 10 bases between the two ends.

This chain links TRBV19 with TRBJ2-1, with 7 bases matching TRBD2. Unmatched junction bases numbered 3, after V lost 7 bases and J lost 0 bases. The CDR3 is 14 residues long. CDR1 is LNHDA, CDR2 SQIVND, per germline (reference sequence). The CDR3 DNA reads as TGTGCCAGTAAGTGGACTAGCTCCTACAATGAGCAGTTCTTC. Protein: CASKWTSSYNEQFF. The whole variable domain, remainder taken from reference TRBV19 and TRBJ2-1, is DGGITQSPKYLFRKEGQNVTLSCEQNLNHDAMYWYRQDPGQGLRLIYYSQIVNDFQKGDIAEGYSVSREKKESFPLTVTSAQKNPTAFYLCASKWTSSYNEQFFGPGTRLTVL.

A few counts support this clonotype. CDR3 nucleotide sequence: TGCAGTGCTGACAGGACAGGCGGGTACAATGAGCAGTTCTTC. Translating it yields CSADRTGGYNEQFF. The V and J genes are TRBV20-1 and TRBJ2-1, with TRBD1 identical over 7 bases. The CDR3 sequence is 14 residues long. V shed 5 bases, J shed 4 bases, and the junction held 8 bases outside the gene matches. Germline V gene data show CDR1 as DFQATT and CDR2 as SNEGSKA (reference sequence).

This clonotype was counted only a few times. V usage is TRBV28 and J usage is TRBJ2-1; 11 nucleotides match TRBD2. This CDR3 has 13 residues. V lost 6 bases to trimming and J lost 7 bases; unmatched junction nucleotides: 2. Per germline, CDR1 MDHEN and CDR2 SYDVKM. The CDR3 DNA reads TGTGCCAGCAGATTAGCGGGAGGGAATGAGCAGTTCTTC. Translated: CASRLAGGNEQFF. Using reference TRBV28 and TRBJ2-1 for the parts outside the CDR3, the full variable domain is DVKVTQSSRYLVKRTGEKVFLECVQDMDHENMFWYRQDPGLGLRLIYFSYDVKMKEKGDIPEGYSVSREKKERFSLILESASTNQTSMYLCASRLAGGNEQFFGPGTRLTVL.

DNA for the CDR3: TGTGCCAGCAGCCCCGGCCAGAGATCCTATGGCTACACCTTC. Translation: CASSPGQRSYGYTF. The V gene is TRBV9, the J gene TRBJ1-2; unclear D gene. This CDR3 comprises 14 residues. CDR1 is SGDLS and CDR2 is YYNGEE in the germline V gene. The V gene lost 4 bases and the J gene lost 4 bases, with 14 bases spanning the gap.

This clonotype was recorded once. The chain combines TRBV20-1 with TRBJ2-7; D might be TRBD1 (5 bases). CDR1 and CDR2 from the germline V gene are DFQATT and SNEGSKA (reference sequence). V was clipped by 0 bases and J by 2 bases, with 14 bases between them. This CDR3 has 15 residues. The CDR3 DNA sequence: TGCAGTGCTAGAGATCGGCAGGGAAATCCCTACGAGCAGTACTTC. Amino acid sequence: CSARDRQGNPYEQYF.

The genes are TRBV7-2 and TRBJ1-1; 7 nucleotides agree with TRBD1. Per the germline V gene, CDR1 is SGHTA and CDR2 is FQGNSA. V shed 1 base and J 1 base; nucleotides not matched to a gene: 12. CDR3 size: 18 residues. CDR3 in amino acids: CASSLGFIGGQRNTEAFF. The CDR3 DNA follows: TGTGCCAGCAGCTTAGGGTTTATCGGGGGACAGCGGAACACTGAAGCTTTCTTT.

This clonotype was seen repeatedly, ten times or more. V gene TRBV30 combines with J gene TRBJ2-2, with unresolved D. CDR1 is GTSNPN and CDR2 is SVGIG in the germline V gene (reference sequence). V was shortened by 4 bases and J by 6 bases, with 12 bases between the two germline ends. CDR3 size: 13 residues. The CDR3 loop is CAWTMTRSGELFF. The DNA for the CDR3 is TGTGCCTGGACTATGACCCGTTCCGGGGAGCTGTTTTTT.